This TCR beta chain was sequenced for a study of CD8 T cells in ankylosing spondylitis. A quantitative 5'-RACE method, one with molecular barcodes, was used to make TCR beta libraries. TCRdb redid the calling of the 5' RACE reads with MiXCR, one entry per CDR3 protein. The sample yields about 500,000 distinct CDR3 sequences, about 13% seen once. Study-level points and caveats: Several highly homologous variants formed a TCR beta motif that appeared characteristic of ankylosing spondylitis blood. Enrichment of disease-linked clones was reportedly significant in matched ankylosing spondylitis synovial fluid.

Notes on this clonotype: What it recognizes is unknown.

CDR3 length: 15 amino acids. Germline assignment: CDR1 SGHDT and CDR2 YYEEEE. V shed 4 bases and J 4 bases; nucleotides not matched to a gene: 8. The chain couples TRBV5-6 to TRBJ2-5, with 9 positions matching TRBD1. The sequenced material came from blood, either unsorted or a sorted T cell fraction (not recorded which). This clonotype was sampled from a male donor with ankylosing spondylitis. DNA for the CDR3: TGTGCCAGCAGCGGGACAGGGTTTTGGCGAGAGACCCAGTACTTC. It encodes CASSGTGFWRETQYF.